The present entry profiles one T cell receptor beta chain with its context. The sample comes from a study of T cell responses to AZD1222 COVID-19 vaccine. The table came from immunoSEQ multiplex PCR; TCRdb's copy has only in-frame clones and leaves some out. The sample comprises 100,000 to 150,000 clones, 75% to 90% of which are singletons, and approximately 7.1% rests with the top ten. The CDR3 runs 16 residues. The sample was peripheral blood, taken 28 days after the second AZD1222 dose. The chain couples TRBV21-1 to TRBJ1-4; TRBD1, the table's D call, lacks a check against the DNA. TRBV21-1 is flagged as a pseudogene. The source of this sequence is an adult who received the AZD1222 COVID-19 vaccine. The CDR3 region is CASSRIQGTLYEKLFF. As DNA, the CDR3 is TGTGCCAGCAGCAGGATACAGGGGACTCTTTATGAAAAACTGTTTTTT.